These T cell receptor beta chains were read from a single sample in a study of T cells in Graves' hyperthyroidism and ophthalmopathy. One entry per CDR3 protein results from TCRdb running MiXCR on the multiplex PCR reads. The sample contains roughly 150,000 distinct CDR3 sequences, about 9.4% of which appear only once. Material: blood. These receptors all come from a woman aged 18-35 years with Graves' hyperthyroidism that later progressed to Graves' ophthalmopathy. CDR3s include the opening cysteine and the closing phenylalanine or tryptophan. The D gene is left open where the match is weak. Not all rows give a size; the values are once, few, many and, for expanded clones, a class.

cdr3_length	v_call	clone_size	d_call	j_call	cdr3_nt	cdr3_aa
16	TRBV6-5	few	NA	TRBJ2-2	TGTGCCAGCAGTTACGGACACACCACGGCGCCAGGGGAGCTGTTTTTT	CASSYGHTTAPGELFF
15	TRBV5-6	NA	TRBD2	TRBJ2-2	TGTGCCAGCAGCTTGGATCCAGCGGGGACCGGGGAGCTGTTTTTT	CASSLDPAGTGELFF
15	TRBV25-1	many	NA	TRBJ1-1	TGTGCCAGCAGTGCATACACGGGACCCAACACTGAAGCTTTCTTT	CASSAYTGPNTEAFF
16	TRBV15	many	NA	TRBJ1-1	TGTGCCACCAGCAGAGATCTGTCGGCGGGGGACACTGAAGCTTTCTTT	CATSRDLSAGDTEAFF
14	TRBV3-1	many	NA	TRBJ2-1	TGTGCCAGCAGCCAAGAGGATCGGTTGTATGAGCAGTTCTTC	CASSQEDRLYEQFF
15	TRBV19	many	NA	TRBJ1-5	TGTGCCAGTAGCCCCACGACAGGCTTCAATCAGCCCCAGCATTTT	CASSPTTGFNQPQHF
16	TRBV27	many	NA	TRBJ2-2	TGTGCCAGCAGTTTAGAAGGGTCTCCTAGCACCGGGGAGCTGTTTTTT	CASSLEGSPSTGELFF
18	TRBV28	many	TRBD2	TRBJ2-4	TGTGCCAGCAGTTTTATGACTAGCGGGGGGCTAGCCAAAAACATTCAGTACTTC	CASSFMTSGGLAKNIQYF
14	TRBV7-8	few	NA	TRBJ1-5	TGTGCCAGCAGCTTAGTCCGGGGGACTCAGCCCCAGCATTTT	CASSLVRGTQPQHF
16	TRBV9	NA	NA	TRBJ1-4	TGTGCCAGCAGCGTAGGGGTCGGGCTAACCCTTGACGGACTGTTTTTT	CASSVGVGLTLDGLFF
13	TRBV15	NA	NA	TRBJ1-4	TGTGCCACCAGCAGAGCCCCTAATGAAAAACTGTTTTTT	CATSRAPNEKLFF
15	TRBV5-1	NA	NA	TRBJ1-5	TGCGCCAGCAGCTTGGGGGGAGGGGAAGACCAGCCCCAGCATTTT	CASSLGGGEDQPQHF
15	TRBV5-1	NA	TRBD2	TRBJ2-3	TGCGCCAGCAGCTGGACCGGGACTAGCTATGATACGCAGTATTTT	CASSWTGTSYDTQYF
19	TRBV3-1	many	TRBD2	TRBJ2-1	TGTGCCAGCAGCCAAGATTCCCAGACTAGCGGGAGTTTTATAAATGAGCAGTTCTTC	CASSQDSQTSGSFINEQFF
15	TRBV9	many	TRBD2	TRBJ2-7	TGTGCCAGCAGCGCTAGCGGGAGCGGGACCTACGAGCAGTACTTC	CASSASGSGTYEQYF
12	TRBV2	many	NA	TRBJ2-1	TGTGCCAGCAGTCGAACAAACAATGAGCAGTTCTTC	CASSRTNNEQFF
19	TRBV12-3/TRBV12-4	many	NA	TRBJ1-1	TGTGCCAGCAGTTTAAGTCGGCCGATCACAGCCCAAAACAACACTGAAGCTTTCTTT	CASSLSRPITAQNNTEAFF
15	TRBV18	many	NA	TRBJ2-7	TGTGCCAGCTCACCACTTTACGTCTCTTCCTACGAGCAGTACTTC	CASSPLYVSSYEQYF
12	TRBV11-1	many	NA	TRBJ1-1	TGTGCCAGCAGCCCCGGACGGCGTGAAGCTTTCTTT	CASSPGRREAFF
13	TRBV18	many	NA	TRBJ1-2	TGTGCCAGCTCACCTGGGACGGACTATGGCTACACCTTC	CASSPGTDYGYTF
15	TRBV12-3/TRBV12-4	NA	NA	TRBJ2-6	TGTGCCAGCAGTCCCGCCGGGCATGGGGCCAACGTCCTGACTTTC	CASSPAGHGANVLTF
11	TRBV20-1	many	NA	TRBJ2-3	TGCAGTGCTAGGATCACAGATACGCAGTATTTT	CSARITDTQYF
14	TRBV7-9	many	NA	TRBJ2-7	TGTGCCAGCAGCCCAAAATGGGACAACTACGAGCAGTACTTC	CASSPKWDNYEQYF
14	TRBV18	many	NA	TRBJ2-5	TGTGCCAGCTCACCCGAGAACCGGGGGGAGACCCAGTACTTC	CASSPENRGETQYF
16	TRBV20-1	many	TRBD1	TRBJ1-5	TGCAGTGCTAGAGATAGGGGACAGGGGAGTGATCAGCCCCAGCATTTT	CSARDRGQGSDQPQHF
13	TRBV28	many	NA	TRBJ1-2	TGTGCCAGCAGTACCCAAAGGGTCTATGGCTACACCTTC	CASSTQRVYGYTF
15	TRBV28	many	NA	TRBJ2-3	TGTGCCAGCAGTTTGGTGGGGCATGGCACAGATACGCAGTATTTT	CASSLVGHGTDTQYF
16	TRBV4-1	few	TRBD2	TRBJ2-1	TGCGCCAGCAGCCAGGGGACTAGCGAGCGGCACAATGAGCAGTTCTTC	CASSQGTSERHNEQFF
14	TRBV7-9	many	TRBD1	TRBJ1-2	TGTGCCAGCAGCTTAGGAGACAGGGGAGGAGGCTACACCTTC	CASSLGDRGGGYTF
15	TRBV28	many	NA	TRBJ1-1	TGTGCCAGCACCGAAGGGGGGCGATGGGGCACTGAAGCTTTCTTT	CASTEGGRWGTEAFF
14	TRBV27	many	TRBD2	TRBJ2-7	TGTGCCAGCAGTTTAGTAGGCGGGAGTTACGAGCAGTACTTC	CASSLVGGSYEQYF